The 30 T cell receptor beta chains given below trace back to one sample, sequenced in a study of blood T cell repertoires in COVID-19 (dated by TCRdb to 2018 to 2020). Libraries came from the immunoSEQ multiplex PCR assay. Sourced from immuneACCESS, this table was stored by TCRdb with only in-frame sequences that have V and J called. A share of the clones is absent; for the studies checked, an unresolved V gene accounts for under half, and the remainder has no known explanation. This sample gives over 85,000 clones in total; roughly four fifths of them show up just once. In total, the top ten clones hold 15% to 20% of the sample. Sample: peripheral blood. The receptors derive from a woman aged 55-75 years with acute or convalescent COVID-19.

The chain employs TRBV4-3 and TRBJ1-2, with D hard to call. The germline gives CDR1 LGHNA, CDR2 YSLEER. V lost 0 bases and J lost 0, with 8 bases in between. The CDR3 runs 15 residues. CDR3 protein: CASSQETASNYGYTF. The CDR3 nucleotides read TGCGCCAGCAGCCAAGAAACAGCATCTAACTATGGCTACACCTTC.

V is TRBV30 and J is TRBJ1-2, with a tentative D call TRBD1 (6 bases). The CDR3 is made up of 13 amino acids. Per the germline V gene, CDR1 is GTSNPN and CDR2 is SVGIG (reference sequence). The V and J ends lost 2 bases and 4 bases respectively, with 11 bases between them. The chain's CDR3 is CAWSTGRGYGYTF. Here the CDR3 DNA reads TGTGCCTGGAGTACAGGGAGGGGCTATGGCTACACCTTC.

The V gene is TRBV6-5, the J gene TRBJ1-2; tentative D call: TRBD1 (5 bases). Trimming pared 6 bases from V and 2 bases from J, leaving 13 bases between. Germline CDR1 and CDR2: MNHEY and SVGAGI. The CDR3 extends over 14 amino acids. For the CDR3, the DNA is TGTGCCAGCAGCCCCACGACAGACAACTATGGCTACACCTTC. Encoded protein: CASSPTTDNYGYTF.

The gene calls are TRBV25-1 and TRBJ1-6; possibly TRBD1 for D (6 bases). V gave up 7 bases and J gave up 0 bases, with 7 bases separating them. Germline lookup yields CDR1 MGHDK and CDR2 SYGVNS. CDR3 length equals 14 residues. In DNA form, the CDR3 reads TGTGCCAGCACGGACAGCTCCTATAATTCACCCCTCCACTTT. This translates into CASTDSSYNSPLHF.

This chain uses TRBV18 with TRBJ2-1; D is ambiguous. V lost 3 bases to trimming and J lost 0 bases, with 15 bases between them. The length of the CDR3 is 17 residues. Germline-derived CDR1 and CDR2 are KGHSH and LQKENI. Here the CDR3 reads CASSPLRAATSYNEQFF. The CDR3 DNA reads TGTGCCAGCTCACCCTTAAGAGCCGCTACCTCCTACAATGAGCAGTTCTTC.

This sequence joins TRBV6-5 and TRBJ2-7, with TRBD2 identical over 7 bases. V dropped 8 bases and J dropped 3; count of bases not matched to a gene: 7. The V gene's germline CDR1 is MNHEY and CDR2 SVGAGI. The CDR3 length is 13 residues. This CDR3 is CASGGWGGYEQYF. CDR3 sequence (DNA): TGTGCCAGCGGCGGATGGGGGGGCTACGAGCAGTACTTC.

The chain employs TRBV5-6 and TRBJ2-5; a weak D match, TRBD2 (6 bases). From germline, CDR1 is SGHDT and CDR2 YYEEEE. The CDR3 contains 15 residues. V lost 0 bases to trimming and J lost 4 bases, with 13 bases between them. The CDR3 is CASSLGRRGPETQYF. CDR3 bases: TGTGCCAGCAGCTTGGGCCGGCGGGGCCCAGAGACCCAGTACTTC.

V gene TRBV5-1 combines with J gene TRBJ2-3; 11 bases are a match to TRBD2. This CDR3 spans 15 amino acids. Germline CDR1 and CDR2: SGHRS and YFSETQ. Trimming cost V 6 bases and J 2 bases; bases outside gene matches: 5. CDR3 residues: CASNLAGGDTDTQYF. For the CDR3, the DNA is TGCGCCAGCAACCTAGCGGGGGGCGACACAGATACGCAGTATTTT.

This chain connects TRBV29-1 to TRBJ1-4; tentatively, D is TRBD1 (5 bases). This CDR3 has 13 residues. Germline CDR1 reads SQVTM; CDR2 reads ANQGSEA. V gave up 2 bases and J gave up 8 bases, with 12 bases separating them. Here the CDR3 reads CSVEMGLGEKLFF. The DNA for the CDR3 is TGCAGCGTTGAAATGGGACTTGGAGAAAAACTGTTTTTT.

This chain joins TRBV7-9 and TRBJ1-2; perhaps TRBD1 as D (6 bases). Between the trimmed V and J ends, which lost 5 bases and 8 bases, there was a span of 15 bases. There are 13 residues in the CDR3. Germline loops: CDR1 SEHNR, CDR2 FQNEAQ (reference sequence). Written as DNA, the CDR3 is TGTGCCAGCAGCCAAGCTAACAGGGACGGCTACACCTTC. Translated, it gives CASSQANRDGYTF. The full variable domain, with the rest looked up from reference TRBV7-9 and TRBJ1-2, is DTGVSQNPRHKITKRGQNVTFRCDPISEHNRLYWYRQTLGQGPEFLTYFQNEAQLEKSRLLSDRFSAERPKGSFSTLEIQRTEQGDSAMYLCASSQANRDGYTFGSGTRLTVV.

The chain links TRBV5-4 to TRBJ2-2; 13 bases fit TRBD2. The CDR3 contains 19 residues. V gave up 3 bases and J gave up 4 bases; unmatched junction bases: 12. Germline loops: CDR1 SGHNT, CDR2 YYREEE (reference sequence). CDR3 DNA sequence: TGTGCCAGCAGCTCTCCGCCGGGGACTAGCGGGGCGGGCACCGGGGAGCTGTTTTTT. This translates into CASSSPPGTSGAGTGELFF.

The rearrangement uses TRBV5-5 and TRBJ2-2; perhaps TRBD1 as D (6 bases). CDR1 and CDR2 (germline): SGHKS, YYEKEE (reference sequence). V was cut by 0 bases and J by 15 bases, with 12 bases left in between. The CDR3 loop spans 12 amino acids. The chain's CDR3 is CASSLERTAVFF. The CDR3, as DNA: TGTGCCAGCAGCTTGGAACGGACAGCGGTGTTTTTT. Combining the CDR3 with reference TRBV5-5 and TRBJ2-2 gives the whole variable domain DAGVTQSPTHLIKTRGQQVTLRCSPISGHKSVSWYQQVLGQGPQFIFQYYEKEERGRGNFPDRFSARQFPNYSSELNVNALLLGDSALYLCASSLERTAVFFGEGSRLTVL.

The CDR3 spells CASTPGGLKDTQYF. The CDR3 DNA reads TGTGCCAGTACCCCGGGGGGGCTTAAAGATACGCAGTATTTT. V and J are TRBV19 and TRBJ2-3, with 8 positions matching TRBD2. The V segment lost 7 bases and the J segment 5 bases; nucleotides outside the gene matches: 8. Germline V CDR1 and CDR2: LNHDA, SQIVND (reference sequence). This CDR3 is 14 amino acids long.

The chain recombines TRBV5-1 with TRBJ2-5; D is possibly TRBD2 (5 bases). The germline V gene encodes CDR1 SGHRS and CDR2 YFSETQ. This CDR3 spans 11 amino acids. The V end was cut by 4 bases, the J end by 5 bases, with 6 bases between. For the CDR3, the DNA is TGCGCCAGCAGCACGGGGGAGACCCAGTACTTC. Translating it yields CASSTGETQYF. Combining the CDR3 with reference TRBV5-1 and TRBJ2-5 gives the whole variable domain KAGVTQTPRYLIKTRGQQVTLSCSPISGHRSVSWYQQTPGQGLQFLFEYFSETQRNKGNFPGRFSGRQFSNSRSEMNVSTLELGDSALYLCASSTGETQYFGPGTRLLVL.

The chain uses TRBV5-1 and TRBJ2-2; possibly TRBD1 for D (6 bases). V dropped 1 base and J dropped 1 base, with 11 bases sitting between them. There are 16 residues in the CDR3. Germline assignment: CDR1 SGHRS and CDR2 YFSETQ. The DNA of the CDR3 is TGCGCCAGCAGCTTGTCTGGGGGCGAGAACACCGGGGAGCTGTTTTTT. Its translation is CASSLSGGENTGELFF.

The gene calls are TRBV2 and TRBJ2-2, with TRBD1 identical over 9 bases. V shed 6 bases, J shed 6 bases, and the junction held 8 bases outside the gene matches. The CDR3 consists of 15 residues. CDR1 and CDR2 from the germline V gene are SNHLY and FYNNEI. The CDR3 region has the DNA TGTGCCAGCAGAATCGGGACAGGGCTACCCGGGGAGCTGTTTTTT. It yields the protein CASRIGTGLPGELFF.

The CDR3 DNA is TGTGCCAGCAGTTTGGGGAGGGAGACCCAGTACTTC. It specifies CASSLGRETQYF. The chain carries TRBV12-3 or TRBV12-4 and TRBJ2-5; weak D call: TRBD2 (6 bases). Trimming removed 3 bases at V and 5 bases at J, with 7 bases between. This CDR3 spans 12 amino acids.

This clone has only one observation. This sequence joins TRBV19 and TRBJ1-2; 8 bases fit TRBD1. The junction had 9 bases not matched to a gene; V was cut back by 7 bases and J by 2 bases. The CDR3 has 15 amino acids. CDR1 LNHDA and CDR2 SQIVND come from the germline V gene (reference sequence). CDR3 DNA: TGTGCCAGTAACCCAGGGGGCCTTGGCAACTATGGCTACACCTTC. Translation: CASNPGGLGNYGYTF.

This rearrangement joins TRBV7-8 to TRBJ1-1, with 10 positions matching TRBD1. The CDR3 sequence is 15 residues long. Germline values: CDR1 SGHVS, CDR2 FQNEAQ. V was pared by 4 bases and J by 5 bases, with 7 bases of the junction left unmatched. CDR3 amino acids: CASSSAGQGSTEAFF. The CDR3 nucleotides are TGTGCCAGCAGCTCCGCGGGACAGGGGAGTACTGAAGCTTTCTTT.

The chain uses TRBV4-1 and TRBJ2-3; TRBD2 aligns across 10 bases. The V segment lost 1 base and the J segment 4 bases; nucleotides outside the gene matches: 8. Germline V lookup: CDR1 MGHRA, CDR2 YSYEKL. CDR3 length: 17 amino acids. The CDR3 region is CASSQGALAGTSDTQYF. In nucleotides, the CDR3 is TGCGCCAGCAGCCAAGGGGCACTAGCGGGGACGTCAGATACGCAGTATTTT.

The chain couples TRBV6-5 to TRBJ1-1, with 8 bases fitting TRBD1. V gave up 2 bases and J gave up 4 bases; unmatched junction bases: 6. Germline-derived CDR1 and CDR2 are MNHEY and SVGAGI. CDR3 length equals 15 residues. This CDR3 is CASSYLDGQGTEAFF. In DNA, the CDR3 is TGTGCCAGCAGTTACCTCGACGGACAGGGCACTGAAGCTTTCTTT.

This clone appeared once. The V call is TRBV27, the J call TRBJ1-5, with TRBD1 matching 12 bases. The CDR3 has 15 amino acids. The trim removed 5 bases at V and 6 bases at J, leaving 5 bases unmatched. Germline CDR1 is MNHEY and CDR2 is SMNVEV (reference sequence). CDR3 coding DNA: TGTGCCAGCAGTCCAGGGACAGGGGGCAGTCAGCCCCAGCATTTT. Translated: CASSPGTGGSQPQHF.

The chain couples TRBV11-2 to TRBJ1-2; the D is unclear. The CDR3 extends over 14 amino acids. Trimming pared 3 bases from V and 4 bases from J, leaving 12 bases between. Per germline, CDR1 SGHAT and CDR2 FQNNGV. In nucleotides, the CDR3 is TGTGCCAGCAGCTTGGCAGGAACCTTCTATGGCTACACCTTC. Encoded protein: CASSLAGTFYGYTF.

The chain couples TRBV19 to TRBJ1-5, with 7 bases matching TRBD1. V gave up 4 bases and J gave up 7 bases; unmatched junction bases: 10. Germline CDR1 is LNHDA and CDR2 is SQIVND (reference sequence). This CDR3 contains 15 residues. The CDR3, as DNA: TGTGCCAGTAGTACCTCGGACAGGCCCGGGCAGCCCCAGCATTTT. Its translation is CASSTSDRPGQPQHF.

The chain carries TRBV30 and TRBJ1-5; 9 bases are a match to TRBD1. The ends lost 3 bases at V and 0 bases at J; junction bases unmatched: 12. Germline CDR1 GTSNPN, CDR2 SVGIG (reference sequence). The CDR3 contains 18 residues. The CDR3 sequence: CAWSSGTGYGASNQPQHF. CDR3 bases: TGTGCCTGGAGCTCCGGGACAGGGTATGGGGCTAGCAATCAGCCCCAGCATTTT.

The V and J genes are TRBV12-3 or TRBV12-4 and TRBJ1-2; D call uncertain. The CDR3 sequence is 13 residues long. Trimming removed 6 bases at V and 4 bases at J, with 12 bases between. The CDR3 loop reads CASSSNVGYGYTF. The CDR3 nucleotides are TGTGCCAGCAGCTCTAATGTCGGCTATGGCTACACCTTC.

This clone was observed a single time. This rearrangement joins TRBV30 to TRBJ1-1; D may be TRBD1 (5 bases). The germline V and J ends were trimmed by 2 bases and 2 bases, with 15 bases remaining between them. Germline CDR1 is GTSNPN and CDR2 is SVGIG (reference sequence). This CDR3 region has 15 residues. CDR3 nucleotides: TGTGCCTGGAGTCGCGGGGGTCAGCTAAACACTGAAGCTTTCTTT. Residues: CAWSRGGQLNTEAFF. The full variable domain, rest sourced from reference TRBV30 and TRBJ1-1, is SQTIHQWPATLVQPVGSPLSLECTVEGTSNPNLYWYRQAAGRGLQLLFYSVGIGQISSEVPQNLSASRPQDRQFILSSKKLLLSDSGFYLCAWSRGGQLNTEAFFGQGTRLTVV.

V and J are TRBV5-6 and TRBJ1-1; no definite D call. V was shortened by 2 bases and J by 3 bases, with 8 bases between the two germline ends. Per the germline V gene, CDR1 is SGHDT and CDR2 is YYEEEE. The CDR3 length is 13 residues. The CDR3 is CASSFRVHTEAFF. The CDR3 nucleotides read TGTGCCAGCAGCTTTCGGGTGCACACTGAAGCTTTCTTT.

This chain connects TRBV20-1 to TRBJ1-2; no clear D. The CDR3 runs 11 residues. Germline V gene lookup returns CDR1 DFQATT and CDR2 SNEGSKA (reference sequence). The V end was cut by 6 bases, the J end by 3 bases, with 8 bases between. The CDR3 loop is CSAPLDYGYTF. For the CDR3, the DNA is TGCAGTGCCCCTTTAGACTATGGCTACACCTTC.

The CDR3 is CASSVSSTGGTEAFF. The CDR3 DNA reads TGTGCCAGCAGCGTATCCTCTACAGGGGGCACTGAAGCTTTCTTT. The J gene is TRBJ1-1, the V gene TRBV9; TRBD1 aligns across 8 bases. Germline V CDR1 and CDR2: SGDLS, YYNGEE. The CDR3 runs to 15 residues. After removal of 1 base from V and 4 bases from J, the junction contained 6 bases not matched to a gene.